The 27 T cell receptor beta chains given below trace back to one sample, sequenced in a study of CD4 and CD8 cells across lung adenocarcinoma regions. TCRdb itself ran the PCR reads through MiXCR, one entry per CDR3 protein. In the table there are about 20,000 distinct CDR3 sequences, around half of which are singletons. Sequenced material: CD8+ T cells from the center of a lung tumor. Receptor source: a female donor with lung adenocarcinoma. The CD4 and CD8 labels of this study may be unreliable.

V usage is TRBV28 and J usage is TRBJ2-1, with TRBD2 matching 9 bases. Per germline, CDR1 MDHEN and CDR2 SYDVKM. V shed 7 bases and J 10 bases; nucleotides not matched to a gene: 8. CDR3 length: 13 amino acids. The CDR3 coding sequence is TGTGCCAGCACCAGACTAGCGGCCGGGGAGCAGTTCTTC. Translating it yields CASTRLAAGEQFF.

This chain links TRBV14 with TRBJ2-3, with unresolved D. This CDR3 spans 15 amino acids. Germline V lookup: CDR1 SGHDN, CDR2 FVKESK. Trimming stripped 0 bases from V and 0 bases from J, with 7 bases between. CDR3 in amino acids: CASSQDLGSTDTQYF. DNA for the CDR3: TGTGCCAGCAGCCAAGATCTGGGCAGCACAGATACGCAGTATTTT.

The V and J genes are TRBV4-1 and TRBJ2-3; D is unclear. The V gene lost 1 base and the J gene lost 0 bases, with 11 bases spanning the gap. The germline V gene has CDR1 MGHRA and CDR2 YSYEKL. The CDR3 is 16 residues long. This CDR3 reads CASSQGVSESTDTQYF. The CDR3 DNA sequence: TGCGCCAGCAGCCAAGGAGTCAGCGAGAGCACAGATACGCAGTATTTT.

V is TRBV12-3 or TRBV12-4 and J is TRBJ2-1; D might be TRBD2 (6 bases). The CDR3 runs to 15 residues. V lost 2 bases and J 0 bases, leaving 8 bases between the germline ends. This chain's CDR3 is CASSLSGGSYNEQFF. CDR3 nucleotide sequence: TGTGCCAGCAGTTTATCCGGGGGCTCCTACAATGAGCAGTTCTTC.

This clonotype was seen only a few times. This sequence joins TRBV9 and TRBJ2-5; D unclear. This CDR3 spans 13 amino acids. Deletions cut 0 bases from V and 4 bases from J, with 7 bases between. The germline V gene encodes CDR1 SGDLS and CDR2 YYNGEE. This chain's CDR3 is CASSVVFGETQYF. The CDR3, as DNA: TGTGCCAGCAGCGTAGTTTTTGGAGAGACCCAGTACTTC. Filled out from reference TRBV9 and TRBJ2-5, the complete variable domain reads DSGVTQTPKHLITATGQRVTLRCSPRSGDLSVYWYQQSLDQGLQFLIQYYNGEERAKGNILERFSAQQFPDLHSELNLSSLELGDSALYFCASSVVFGETQYFGPGTRLLVL.

The V and J genes are TRBV6-1 and TRBJ1-2; 8 bases line up with TRBD1. The CDR3 has 13 residues. The germline CDR1 and CDR2 sequences are MNHNS and SASEGT. J was trimmed by 3 bases and V by 7 bases; bases with no gene match: 4. As DNA, the CDR3 is TGTGCCAGCAACCTGGGACAGGACTATGGCTACACCTTC. Protein sequence: CASNLGQDYGYTF.

The V gene is TRBV5-1, the J gene TRBJ1-1, with 7 bases identical to TRBD1. The V gene end was trimmed by 4 bases and the J gene end by 3 bases; junction bases not matched to a gene: 12. Germline assignment: CDR1 SGHRS and CDR2 YFSETQ. The CDR3 is made up of 16 amino acids. The CDR3 DNA follows: TGCGCCAGCAGCCGAGAGGCCCGGGACAGATACACTGAAGCTTTCTTT. The encoded protein is CASSREARDRYTEAFF.

The chain combines TRBV20-1 with TRBJ2-1; TRBD1 is a possible D gene (6 bases). Looked up from germline, CDR1 is DFQATT and CDR2 is SNEGSKA (reference sequence). The V and J ends lost 5 bases and 5 bases respectively, with 19 bases between them. This CDR3 has 15 amino acids. The CDR3 is CSADNAGTLNNEQFF. In DNA form, the CDR3 reads TGCAGTGCTGATAATGCCGGGACACTTAACAATGAGCAGTTCTTC.

In its sample, this clonotype is medium-sized. The chain couples TRBV27 to TRBJ2-1, with a possible D match to TRBD2 (6 bases). The ends were cut back, 2 bases at V and 2 bases at J, with 10 bases in the middle. The germline gives CDR1 MNHEY, CDR2 SMNVEV (reference sequence). The length of the CDR3 is 15 residues. CDR3: CASSLSGGTYNEQFF. The CDR3 DNA reads TGTGCCAGCAGTTTAAGTGGAGGGACCTACAATGAGCAGTTCTTC.

The chain combines TRBV10-3 with TRBJ2-5; TRBD2 is a possible D gene (6 bases). The ends were cut back, 11 bases at V and 0 bases at J, with 19 bases in the middle. Germline CDR1 and CDR2: ENHRY and SYGVKD. The CDR3 loop spans 15 amino acids. The CDR3 is CAVGDGGRDQETQYF. CDR3 nucleotide sequence: TGTGCCGTGGGGGACGGAGGGCGTGACCAAGAGACCCAGTACTTC.

Regarding this clonotype: The junction does not match germline at one end; this may be a read error. CDR3 loop: CASGTRGRNPETQYF. The DNA for the CDR3 is TGTGCCAGCGGGACTAGGGGCCGTAACCCAGAGACGCAGTATTTT. The V call is TRBV12-3 or TRBV12-4, the J call TRBJ2-3, with 8 bases that match TRBD2. This CDR3 has 15 amino acids.

The chain combines TRBV4-1 with TRBJ2-2, with 8 bases lining up with TRBD2. Germline V gene lookup returns CDR1 MGHRA and CDR2 YSYEKL. J lost 3 bases, V lost 4 bases, and 7 bases had no gene match. The CDR3 totals 16 residues. The CDR3: CASSRKPGLDTGELFF. Here the CDR3 DNA reads TGCGCCAGCAGCCGCAAACCGGGACTAGACACCGGGGAGCTGTTTTTT.

Relative to its sample, this clonotype is medium-sized. V usage is TRBV27 and J usage is TRBJ2-3; D call uncertain. Germline V lookup: CDR1 MNHEY, CDR2 SMNVEV (reference sequence). The CDR3 runs to 17 residues. V was trimmed by 2 bases and J by 0 bases, leaving 15 bases between them. CDR3 coding DNA: TGTGCCAGCAGTTTACTTGGACGGATACTCAGCACAGATACGCAGTATTTT. This codes for CASSLLGRILSTDTQYF.

In its sample, this clonotype was seen a few times. V and J are TRBV30 and TRBJ2-5, with 14 bases that match TRBD2. Germline CDR1 is GTSNPN and CDR2 is SVGIG (reference sequence). The CDR3 extends over 15 amino acids. V shed 4 bases, J shed 5 bases, and the junction held 6 bases outside the gene matches. The CDR3 sequence: CAWTRTSGRRETQYF. CDR3 DNA sequence: TGTGCCTGGACCCGGACTAGCGGGAGGCGTGAGACCCAGTACTTC.

This clonotype was seen many times. The V and J genes are TRBV10-1 and TRBJ2-3; D might be TRBD2 (6 bases). V lost 2 bases and J lost 2, with 14 bases in between. The CDR3 has 16 residues. Germline V gene data show CDR1 as WNHNN and CDR2 as SYGVQD (reference sequence). The CDR3 protein is CASSETQRAITDTQYF. As DNA, the CDR3 is TGCGCCAGCAGTGAGACCCAGCGGGCAATCACAGATACGCAGTATTTT.

About this clonotype: The junction and the germline gene differ at one end; a read error may be behind it. J is TRBJ2-2 and V is TRBV6-1, with 7 bases aligning to TRBD1. This CDR3 region has 16 residues. Germline values: CDR1 MNHNS, CDR2 SASEGT. CDR3 DNA sequence: TGTGCCAGCCGTGGCCGACAGGGCGTGAGCACCGGGGAGCTGTATTTT. This sequence encodes CASRGRQGVSTGELYF.

For the CDR3, the DNA is TGTGCCAGCAGCTTAGTTTGGAGTGGGAATGAGCAGTTCTTC. Protein product: CASSLVWSGNEQFF. V gene TRBV7-2 combines with J gene TRBJ2-1; D unresolved. V shed 1 base and J shed 7 bases, with 11 bases lying between them. The CDR3 totals 14 residues. Germline CDR1 and CDR2: SGHTA and FQGNSA.

On this clonotype itself: The junction does not match germline at one end; this may be a read error. This rearrangement joins TRBV27 to TRBJ2-4; D call uncertain. The CDR3 contains 13 residues. CDR1 is MNHEY, CDR2 SMNVEV, per germline (reference sequence). Here the CDR3 reads CATRLRAKNIQYF. For the CDR3, the DNA is TGTGCCACGAGGTTACGAGCCAAAAATATTCAGTACTTC.

By share of the sample, this clonotype is large. The CDR3 here is CASSTTGRYTDTQYF. CDR3 nucleotides: TGCGCCAGCAGTACGACGGGACGGTACACAGATACGCAGTATTTT. V usage is TRBV10-2 and J usage is TRBJ2-3; D may correspond to TRBD1 or TRBD2 (5 bases each). The V end was cut by 5 bases, the J end by 2 bases, with 14 bases between. The CDR3 is made up of 15 amino acids. Germline V gives CDR1 WSHSY, CDR2 SAAADI.

The V and J genes are TRBV11-3 and TRBJ2-1; the D is unclear. Trimming stripped 2 bases from V and 0 bases from J, with 8 bases between. Germline V gene sequence: CDR1 SGHNT, CDR2 YENEEA. The CDR3 spans 15 residues. The CDR3: CASSLFTGSYNEQFF. The CDR3 DNA follows: TGTGCCAGCAGCTTATTCACCGGCTCCTACAATGAGCAGTTCTTC.

Of note for this clonotype: The germline gene is not matched at one end of the junction; a read error may be the cause. The DNA for the CDR3 is TGTGCCAGCAGTACAGGGGCAGCAGGGGGCCGATCGTACTTC. It specifies CASSTGAAGGRSYF. The chain has TRBV6-1 and TRBJ2-1, with 8 positions matching TRBD1. CDR1 is MNHNS and CDR2 is SASEGT in the germline V gene. The CDR3 spans 14 residues.

Remarks on this clonotype: A junction boundary mismatches the germline segment, possibly from a read error. The chain combines TRBV12-3 or TRBV12-4 with TRBJ2-5; the D gene could be TRBD1 or TRBD2 (6 bases each). There are 15 residues in the CDR3. CDR3 in amino acids: CARGTGGLGTETQYF. The CDR3 DNA is TGTGCCAGGGGGACTGGGGGCCTTGGCACAGAGACGCAGTACTTC.

This clonotype ranks as medium-sized. The chain has TRBV6-1 and TRBJ2-1, with 8 positions matching TRBD2. CDR1 and CDR2 (germline): MNHNS, SASEGT. Trimming removed 6 bases from V and 0 bases from J; junction bases left unmatched: 7. The CDR3 contains 16 residues. The CDR3 DNA is TGTGCCAGCAGGCATGCAGCGGGAGACTCCTACAATGAGCAGTTCTTC. Translation: CASRHAAGDSYNEQFF.

The chain recombines TRBV10-3 with TRBJ2-1; D is unclear. Trimming left V 4 bases short and J 0 bases short, with 7 bases between. This CDR3 is 14 amino acids long. Per the germline V gene, CDR1 is ENHRY and CDR2 is SYGVKD. CDR3 in DNA: TGTGCCATCAGTGTACCGAGCTCCTACAATGAGCAGTTCTTC. It encodes CAISVPSSYNEQFF.

By share of the sample, this clonotype is medium-sized. The gene calls are TRBV10-1 and TRBJ2-3, with TRBD2 matching over 10 bases. Germline lookup yields CDR1 WNHNN and CDR2 SYGVQD (reference sequence). This CDR3 region has 16 residues. V dropped 3 bases and J dropped 1; count of bases not matched to a gene: 4. The CDR3 DNA reads as TGCGCCAGCAGTGACCCAGGGACTAGCGGCACAGATACGCAGTATTTT. Its translation is CASSDPGTSGTDTQYF.

This clonotype was seen only a few times. This sequence joins TRBV14 and TRBJ2-7; 7 bases align to TRBD2. This CDR3 has 16 residues. The germline gives CDR1 SGHDN, CDR2 FVKESK. Trimming cost V 5 bases and J 0 bases; bases outside gene matches: 10. CDR3 protein: CASSSLSAGDSYEQYF. The CDR3 bases are TGTGCCAGCAGCTCTTTAAGTGCGGGGGACTCCTACGAGCAGTACTTC.

Details on this clonotype: One end of the junction varies from germline; a read error may be responsible. This chain connects TRBV27 to TRBJ2-4; 7 bases align to TRBD1. This CDR3 spans 13 amino acids. From germline, CDR1 is MNHEY and CDR2 SMNVEV (reference sequence). The CDR3 sequence: CGSRGCVENTQYF. CDR3 DNA: TGTGGCAGCAGGGGGTGTGTAGAAAACACCCAGTACTTC.